This T cell receptor (beta chain) was sequenced in a study of T cell responses to AZD1222 COVID-19 vaccine. CDR3 length: 13 amino acids. Trimming cost V 2 bases and J 2 bases, with 7 bases left between them. Looked up from germline, CDR1 is SGDLS and CDR2 is YYNGEE. Assay: immunoSEQ multiplex PCR; the TCRdb copy retains only in-frame clones and omits some. In the table there are roughly 120,000 clones, about 90% of which are singletons. The TCR originated in an adult in good health. J is TRBJ2-5 and V is TRBV9, with no clear D. This specimen consisted of peripheral blood, obtained on day 0 of AZD1222 vaccination. CDR3: CASSVSVQETQYF. The CDR3 DNA follows: TGTGCCAGCAGCGTTTCTGTTCAAGAGACCCAGTACTTC.